This T cell receptor (beta chain) was recovered during a study of regulatory T cells in long-lasting Graves disease. Study at large: A definition of persistent Graves' disease required over 5 years of antithyroid drugs plus positive TSH receptor antibodies. Study-level points and caveats: Persistent disease was characterized by preferential usage of TRBV28, TRBJ1-2 and TRBJ2-5.

Documented time point: persistent/refractory GD, antithyroid drugs over 5 years with positive TRAb. Researchers made the TCR library from RNA that was extracted from PBMCs. Enrollment of patients was through an endocrinology department in Xi'an, China. Peripheral blood, about 9 milliliters of it, was drawn into EDTA tubes. Arm-PCR of CDR3 regions with iRepertoire HTBI primers generated TCR beta libraries. TCRdb analysed the multiplex PCR reads with MiXCR anew, one entry per CDR3 protein. Among 600,000 to 800,000 distinct CDR3 sequences listed, approximately 31% were seen once. This clonotype was recorded many times. The antigen is undetermined. Germline loops: CDR1 SGHAT, CDR2 FQNNGV. CDR3 length: 18 residues. The V gene end was trimmed by 5 bases and the J gene end by 0 bases; junction bases not matched to a gene: 10.

The specimen comprised peripheral blood mononuclear cells (PBMCs), sampled when the disease was refractory, from a patient treated with antithyroid drugs. The rearrangement uses TRBV11-2 and TRBJ2-7, with TRBD2 identical over 13 bases. This TCR derives from a female donor with Graves disease. The CDR3 DNA reads as TGTGCCAGCAGCCCCACCGGACTAGCGGGAGTCACCTCCTACGAGCAGTACTTC. It translates to CASSPTGLAGVTSYEQYF.